This T cell receptor beta chain was sequenced during a study of shared clonotypes between healthy human individuals. This CDR3 contains 14 residues. The junction had 3 bases not matched to a gene; V was cut back by 3 bases and J by 1 base. Per germline, CDR1 SGDLS and CDR2 YYNGEE. Remarks on this clone: Other DNA sequences in this specimen translate into the identical CDR3.

Produced via immunoSEQ multiplex PCR; TCRdb's table is partial and in-frame only. The sample lists about 2 million clones; less than 95% were seen once. CD8 cells classed as naive were CD45RO-negative and positively selected for CCR7, excluding terminally differentiated effector memory CD45RA+ cells. This receptor was taken from a man younger than 35 in good health. The V call is TRBV9, the J call TRBJ2-5; 7 nucleotides line up with TRBD2. The sequenced material came from naive CD8+ T cells sorted from blood. CDR3 coding DNA: TGTGCCAGCAGCGCAAGCGGGGTCCAAGAGACCCAGTACTTC. This gives the protein CASSASGVQETQYF.